A selection of T cell receptor beta chains follows, all from one sample in a study of shared clonotypes between healthy human individuals. Assay: immunoSEQ multiplex PCR; the TCRdb copy retains only in-frame clones and omits some. The sample includes around 700,000 clones, about two thirds seen only once; the top ten take less than 2%. The sample taken for sequencing was memory CD4+ T cells sorted from blood. Receptors were obtained from a woman in her 30s in good health. Each CDR3 is given with its conserved first and last residue. D genes are given only for firm matches. Some rows have no size entry. The others give once, few or many, or a class for an expanded clone.

v_gene: TRBV18
d_gene: .
abundance: .
j_gene: TRBJ1-5
CDR3aa: CASLGGLGNQPQHF
CDR3nt: TGTGCCAGCCTTGGGGGGTTAGGGAATCAGCCCCAGCATTTT

v_gene: TRBV7-2
d_gene: TRBD1
abundance: .
j_gene: TRBJ2-1
CDR3aa: CASSLGTGYNEQFF
CDR3nt: TGTGCCAGCAGCTTAGGGACAGGCTACAATGAGCAGTTCTTC

v_gene: TRBV4-1
d_gene: .
abundance: .
j_gene: TRBJ2-6
CDR3aa: CASSQRVDTLSGANVLTF
CDR3nt: TGCGCCAGCAGCCAGAGGGTCGACACCCTCTCTGGGGCCAACGTCCTGACTTTC

v_gene: TRBV4-1
d_gene: TRBD1
abundance: .
j_gene: TRBJ1-4
CDR3aa: CASSQVVTGVDEKLFF
CDR3nt: TGCGCCAGCAGCCAAGTGGTGACAGGGGTGGATGAAAAACTGTTTTTT

v_gene: TRBV28
d_gene: TRBD2
abundance: once
j_gene: TRBJ2-3
CDR3aa: CASSFWVSGRNTDTQYF
CDR3nt: TGTGCCAGCAGTTTCTGGGTAAGCGGGAGGAACACAGATACGCAGTATTTT

v_gene: TRBV19
d_gene: TRBD1
abundance: .
j_gene: TRBJ2-7
CDR3aa: CASSGLRQGRSYEQYF
CDR3nt: TGTGCCAGTAGTGGCCTCCGACAGGGAAGGTCCTACGAGCAGTACTTC

v_gene: TRBV10-3
d_gene: .
abundance: .
j_gene: TRBJ1-1
CDR3aa: CAISESGNTEAFF
CDR3nt: TGTGCCATCAGTGAATCAGGGAACACTGAAGCTTTCTTT

v_gene: TRBV7-2
d_gene: .
abundance: .
j_gene: TRBJ2-3
CDR3aa: CASSTPRPTDTQYF
CDR3nt: TGTGCCAGCAGCACCCCTCGCCCCACAGATACGCAGTATTTT

v_gene: TRBV2
d_gene: .
abundance: .
j_gene: TRBJ2-1
CDR3aa: CASSEDITGDEQFF
CDR3nt: TGTGCCAGCAGTGAGGACATCACGGGAGATGAGCAGTTCTTC

v_gene: TRBV20-1
d_gene: .
abundance: .
j_gene: TRBJ1-1
CDR3aa: CSARDGTEAFF
CDR3nt: TGCAGTGCTAGAGATGGCACTGAAGCTTTCTTT

v_gene: TRBV11-2
d_gene: .
abundance: once
j_gene: TRBJ2-7
CDR3aa: CASSIRDYEQYF
CDR3nt: TGTGCCAGCAGCATCCGGGACTACGAGCAGTACTTC

v_gene: TRBV5-4
d_gene: TRBD1
abundance: .
j_gene: TRBJ2-3
CDR3aa: CASSLIAGGMNTQYF
CDR3nt: TGTGCCAGCAGCTTGATTGCAGGGGGCATGAATACGCAGTATTTT

v_gene: TRBV28
d_gene: .
abundance: .
j_gene: TRBJ2-1
CDR3aa: CASRRSLKEQFF
CDR3nt: TGTGCCAGCAGACGAAGCCTCAAGGAGCAGTTCTTC

v_gene: TRBV28
d_gene: .
abundance: many
j_gene: TRBJ2-3
CDR3aa: CASIKRETGGDTQYF
CDR3nt: TGTGCCAGCATCAAACGGGAGACCGGAGGAGATACGCAGTATTTT

v_gene: TRBV5-1
d_gene: .
abundance: .
j_gene: TRBJ2-5
CDR3aa: CASSLEGRETQYF
CDR3nt: TGCGCCAGCAGCTTGGAGGGTCGGGAGACCCAGTACTTC

v_gene: TRBV27
d_gene: TRBD1
abundance: .
j_gene: TRBJ2-7
CDR3aa: CASSLRTGYPYEQYF
CDR3nt: TGTGCCAGCAGTTTACGGACAGGGTATCCCTACGAGCAGTACTTC

v_gene: TRBV6-5
d_gene: TRBD2
abundance: few
j_gene: TRBJ2-1
CDR3aa: CASSFPGLAGRQFF
CDR3nt: TGTGCCAGCAGTTTCCCGGGACTAGCGGGAAGACAGTTCTTC

v_gene: TRBV2
d_gene: .
abundance: few
j_gene: TRBJ2-2
CDR3aa: CASSWARREGGTGELFF
CDR3nt: TGTGCCAGCAGTTGGGCAAGGCGGGAAGGGGGCACCGGGGAGCTGTTTTTT

v_gene: TRBV4-3
d_gene: TRBD1
abundance: .
j_gene: TRBJ2-7
CDR3aa: CASSLSRGQGAHEQYF
CDR3nt: TGCGCCAGCAGCTTGTCACGGGGGCAGGGGGCGCACGAGCAGTACTTC

v_gene: TRBV2
d_gene: .
abundance: .
j_gene: TRBJ1-1
CDR3aa: CASSGQVEAFF
CDR3nt: TGTGCCAGCAGTGGACAGGTTGAAGCTTTCTTT

v_gene: TRBV19
d_gene: .
abundance: .
j_gene: TRBJ2-1
CDR3aa: CASNGQIYNEQFF
CDR3nt: TGTGCCAGTAATGGACAAATCTACAATGAGCAGTTCTTC

v_gene: TRBV5-1
d_gene: .
abundance: few
j_gene: TRBJ1-1
CDR3aa: CASSFGTENTEAFF
CDR3nt: TGCGCCAGCAGCTTCGGGACGGAGAACACTGAAGCTTTCTTT

v_gene: TRBV5-4
d_gene: TRBD2
abundance: .
j_gene: TRBJ2-3
CDR3aa: CASSLAGGGPDTQYF
CDR3nt: TGTGCCAGCAGTCTAGCGGGAGGAGGGCCAGATACGCAGTATTTT

v_gene: TRBV5-1
d_gene: .
abundance: .
j_gene: TRBJ2-7
CDR3aa: CASSYPDGEQYF
CDR3nt: TGCGCCAGCAGCTACCCGGACGGCGAGCAGTACTTC

v_gene: TRBV7-9
d_gene: .
abundance: .
j_gene: TRBJ1-2
CDR3aa: CASSNNYGYTF
CDR3nt: TGTGCCAGCAGCAATAACTATGGCTACACCTTC

v_gene: TRBV19
d_gene: .
abundance: .
j_gene: TRBJ1-1
CDR3aa: CASSPRVEGEAFF
CDR3nt: TGTGCCAGTAGTCCCAGGGTCGAGGGTGAAGCTTTCTTT

v_gene: TRBV6-4
d_gene: .
abundance: .
j_gene: TRBJ2-7
CDR3aa: CASSDLGSYEQYF
CDR3nt: TGTGCCAGCAGTGACCTCGGCAGTTACGAGCAGTACTTC

v_gene: TRBV7-3
d_gene: .
abundance: .
j_gene: TRBJ2-1
CDR3aa: CASSRGNEQFF
CDR3nt: TGTGCCAGCAGCCGCGGGAATGAGCAGTTCTTC

v_gene: TRBV27
d_gene: .
abundance: .
j_gene: TRBJ1-1
CDR3aa: CASSAQGFTEAFF
CDR3nt: TGTGCCAGCAGTGCTCAGGGTTTCACTGAAGCTTTCTTT

v_gene: TRBV29-1
d_gene: TRBD2
abundance: .
j_gene: TRBJ2-1
CDR3aa: CSVERVAGDHNEQFF
CDR3nt: TGCAGCGTTGAAAGAGTAGCGGGAGACCACAATGAGCAGTTCTTC

v_gene: TRBV5-4
d_gene: TRBD2
abundance: .
j_gene: TRBJ2-1
CDR3aa: CASSLQGGPRGGEQFF
CDR3nt: TGTGCCAGCAGCTTGCAGGGAGGGCCTAGGGGTGGTGAGCAGTTCTTC

v_gene: TRBV5-4
d_gene: TRBD2
abundance: .
j_gene: TRBJ2-5
CDR3aa: CASSLEGTKETQYF
CDR3nt: TGTGCCAGCAGCTTGGAAGGGACTAAAGAGACCCAGTACTTC

v_gene: TRBV5-1
d_gene: TRBD2
abundance: .
j_gene: TRBJ2-1
CDR3aa: CASSILAGGPPEQFF
CDR3nt: TGCGCCAGCAGCATACTAGCGGGAGGGCCACCCGAGCAGTTCTTC

v_gene: TRBV7-2
d_gene: .
abundance: .
j_gene: TRBJ1-3
CDR3aa: CASSLGPGNSGNTIYF
CDR3nt: TGTGCCAGCAGCTTAGGCCCGGGGAACTCTGGAAACACCATATATTTT

v_gene: TRBV7-3
d_gene: .
abundance: .
j_gene: TRBJ2-5
CDR3aa: CASSLNGAPDGETQYF
CDR3nt: TGTGCCAGCAGCTTAAACGGAGCTCCCGATGGGGAGACCCAGTACTTC

v_gene: TRBV18
d_gene: .
abundance: .
j_gene: TRBJ1-1
CDR3aa: CASSPGELNTEAFF
CDR3nt: TGTGCCAGCTCACCAGGAGAGCTGAACACTGAAGCTTTCTTT

v_gene: TRBV11-2
d_gene: .
abundance: .
j_gene: TRBJ2-1
CDR3aa: CASSLSAHLNEQFF
CDR3nt: TGTGCCAGCAGCTTATCCGCTCACTTGAATGAGCAGTTCTTC

v_gene: TRBV9
d_gene: .
abundance: .
j_gene: TRBJ1-2
CDR3aa: CASSVGPVNANYGYTF
CDR3nt: TGTGCCAGCAGCGTAGGGCCCGTCAACGCCAACTATGGCTACACCTTC

v_gene: TRBV7-3
d_gene: .
abundance: few
j_gene: TRBJ2-3
CDR3aa: CASSLKGPGGDTQYF
CDR3nt: TGTGCCAGCAGCTTAAAGGGGCCCGGAGGAGATACGCAGTATTTT

v_gene: TRBV7-8
d_gene: TRBD1
abundance: .
j_gene: TRBJ2-3
CDR3aa: CASSSRRGRLGTDTQCF
CDR3nt: TGTGCCAGCAGCTCACGCAGGGGGCGATTGGGCACAGATACGCAGTGTTTT

v_gene: TRBV4-1
d_gene: .
abundance: .
j_gene: TRBJ2-7
CDR3aa: CASSHRQERSYEQYF
CDR3nt: TGCGCCAGCAGCCATCGACAAGAACGCTCCTACGAGCAGTACTTC

v_gene: TRBV2
d_gene: TRBD1
abundance: .
j_gene: TRBJ1-1
CDR3aa: CASSWTGLNTEAFF
CDR3nt: TGTGCCAGCAGTTGGACAGGATTGAACACTGAAGCTTTCTTT

v_gene: TRBV10-3
d_gene: .
abundance: .
j_gene: TRBJ1-5
CDR3aa: CAIRGADQPQHF
CDR3nt: TGTGCCATCAGGGGGGCCGATCAGCCCCAGCATTTT

v_gene: TRBV25-1
d_gene: .
abundance: once
j_gene: TRBJ2-5
CDR3aa: CASSRDSQETQYF
CDR3nt: TGTGCCAGCAGTCGGGACTCTCAAGAGACCCAGTACTTC

v_gene: TRBV11-2
d_gene: .
abundance: .
j_gene: TRBJ2-7
CDR3aa: CASSLAEGEQYF
CDR3nt: TGTGCCAGCAGCTTAGCAGAAGGCGAGCAGTACTTC

v_gene: TRBV30
d_gene: TRBD2
abundance: .
j_gene: TRBJ2-3
CDR3aa: CAWHPPTSGSGDTQYF
CDR3nt: TGTGCCTGGCATCCCCCGACTAGCGGGAGTGGAGATACGCAGTATTTT

v_gene: TRBV6-4
d_gene: TRBD1
abundance: .
j_gene: TRBJ1-6
CDR3aa: CASSPGGDSPLHF
CDR3nt: TGTGCCAGCAGTCCAGGGGGAGACTCACCCCTCCACTTT

v_gene: TRBV7-2
d_gene: .
abundance: .
j_gene: TRBJ1-2
CDR3aa: CASSPKSGSVDGYTF
CDR3nt: TGTGCCAGCAGCCCAAAGTCAGGGAGTGTGGATGGCTACACCTTC

v_gene: TRBV4-2
d_gene: .
abundance: few
j_gene: TRBJ2-3
CDR3aa: CASSHGEEADTQYF
CDR3nt: TGTGCCAGCAGCCATGGGGAGGAGGCAGATACGCAGTATTTT

v_gene: TRBV5-1
d_gene: .
abundance: .
j_gene: TRBJ2-1
CDR3aa: CASSAGHTYNEQFF
CDR3nt: TGCGCCAGCAGCGCGGGACACACCTACAATGAGCAGTTCTTC

v_gene: TRBV19
d_gene: .
abundance: many
j_gene: TRBJ2-5
CDR3aa: CASSEGTGTQYF
CDR3nt: TGTGCCAGTAGTGAGGGGACTGGGACCCAGTACTTC

v_gene: TRBV28
d_gene: TRBD1
abundance: few
j_gene: TRBJ1-5
CDR3aa: CASTPGQGRQPQHF
CDR3nt: TGTGCCAGTACCCCCGGACAGGGACGTCAGCCCCAGCATTTT

v_gene: TRBV19
d_gene: .
abundance: .
j_gene: TRBJ1-2
CDR3aa: CASSTLDSPNYGYTF
CDR3nt: TGTGCCAGTAGTACCCTGGACAGCCCTAACTATGGCTACACCTTC

v_gene: TRBV28
d_gene: TRBD1
abundance: .
j_gene: TRBJ1-5
CDR3aa: CASSAGGGSNQPQHF
CDR3nt: TGTGCCAGCAGTGCAGGGGGAGGGAGCAATCAGCCCCAGCATTTT

v_gene: TRBV28
d_gene: .
abundance: once
j_gene: TRBJ2-3
CDR3aa: CASSFGGRDTQYF
CDR3nt: TGTGCCAGCAGTTTCGGCGGTAGGGATACGCAGTATTTT